The T cell receptor (beta chain) described here comes from a study of blood T cell repertoires in COVID-19. Study summary: The United States, Italy and Spain supplied acute and convalescent COVID-19 samples. PBMCs, B-cell-depleted T cells, or T cells provided the cDNA or gDNA that made up the material.

Authors' data handling: Reference gene primer amplification yielded estimated nucleated cell counts. Clones were read by immunoSEQ multiplex PCR, and TCRdb kept only the in-frame ones, dropping some. D and trimming were read from the DNA, whereas the V and J calls and clone size are those reported in that table. The table records about 180,000 clones, 80% to 90% of them present only once. The CDR3 covers 14 residues. The germline V gene has CDR1 SGDLS and CDR2 YYNGEE. V was pared by 5 bases and J by 1 base, with 3 bases of the junction left unmatched. Remarks on this clone: The sample has other DNA sequences that encode this CDR3 too.

The receptor was derived from a man aged 60-69 years with acute or convalescent COVID-19. The gene calls are TRBV9 and TRBJ2-1, with 7 bases fitting TRBD2. Material for sequencing was peripheral blood. The CDR3 nucleotides are TGTGCCAGCAGTGGGGGAGGGTCCTACAATGAGCAGTTCTTC. It yields the protein CASSGGGSYNEQFF.